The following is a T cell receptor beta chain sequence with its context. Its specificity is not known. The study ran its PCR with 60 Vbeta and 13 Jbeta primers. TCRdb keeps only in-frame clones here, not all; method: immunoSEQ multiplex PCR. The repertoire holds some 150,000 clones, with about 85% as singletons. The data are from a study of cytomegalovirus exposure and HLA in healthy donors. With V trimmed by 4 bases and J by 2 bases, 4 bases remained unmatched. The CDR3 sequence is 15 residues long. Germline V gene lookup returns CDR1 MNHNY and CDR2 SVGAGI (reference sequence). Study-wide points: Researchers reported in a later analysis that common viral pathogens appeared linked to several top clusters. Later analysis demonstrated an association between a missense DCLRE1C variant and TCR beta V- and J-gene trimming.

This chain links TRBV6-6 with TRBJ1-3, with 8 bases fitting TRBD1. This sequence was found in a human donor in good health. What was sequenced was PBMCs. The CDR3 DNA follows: TGTGCCAGCAGTTCAGGCAGGGGGCCTGGAAACACCATATATTTT. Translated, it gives CASSSGRGPGNTIYF.